The present entry profiles one T cell receptor beta chain with its context. The sample comes from a study of blood T cell repertoires in COVID-19. Study details: Samples came from the United States, Italy and Spain, spanning acute and convalescent COVID-19. PBMCs, B-cell-depleted T cells, or T cells provided the cDNA or gDNA that made up the material.

After removal of 7 bases from V and 0 bases from J, the junction contained 7 bases not matched to a gene. The CDR3 is made up of 15 amino acids. The germline CDR1 and CDR2 sequences are LNHDA and SQIVND (reference sequence). In the study's own analysis: Counts of nucleated cells, estimated from reference gene primer amplification, were obtained. Using immunoSEQ multiplex PCR, the repertoire was profiled, and TCRdb retains in-frame clones only, with some absent. Clone size and V and J calls were adopted from that table, with D and trimming inferred from the DNA. The data hold 120,000 or so clones, with around 79% observed a single time.

The V and J genes are TRBV19 and TRBJ2-3, with 7 bases matching TRBD2. The TCR sequence derives from a man aged 45 to 65 with acute or convalescent COVID-19. Sequencing was performed on peripheral blood. The CDR3 spells CASTLTSASTDTQYF. The CDR3 DNA sequence: TGTGCCAGTACCTTAACTAGCGCTAGCACAGATACGCAGTATTTT.